Listed below are T cell receptor beta chains from one sample, sequenced in a study of OX40 agonist ivuxolimab in advanced cancers. Generated by immunoSEQ multiplex PCR, the TCRdb table keeps only in-frame clones and is missing some. The table records around 67,000 clones, around four fifths of them present only once. The source material was CD4+ or CD8+ T cells sorted from blood, sampled in a trial of the OX40 agonist ivuxolimab. The source is an adult with an advanced solid tumor such as melanoma, head and neck, liver or kidney cancer. The CDR3 runs from the conserved cysteine through the conserved F or W. The order of the fields is D gene, V gene, J gene, clone size, CDR3 DNA, CDR3 protein. The D gene is left open where the match is weak. Clone size appears in some rows only: once, few, many, or a class for an expanded clone.

>TRBD1|TRBV9|TRBJ1-3|-
TGTGCCAGCAGCGCGGTGGGACAGCCTTCTGGAAACACCATATATTTT
CASSAVGQPSGNTIYF
>-|TRBV6-5|TRBJ2-1|once
TGTGCCAGCAGTTACCTGCTTGAGCAGTTCTTC
CASSYLLEQFF
>TRBD1|TRBV11-1|TRBJ2-4|-
TGTGCCAGCAGCAAAAAGAACCGGGACAGTCACATTCAGTACTTC
CASSKKNRDSHIQYF
>-|TRBV21-1|TRBJ1-5|-
TGTGCCAGCAGCAACGGGACTGGGAATCAGCCCCAGCATTTT
CASSNGTGNQPQHF
>TRBD1|TRBV23-1|TRBJ1-2|few
TGCGCCAGCAGTCAACCGGGGACAGGTCCCTTC
CASSQPGTGPF
>-|TRBV15|TRBJ1-2|-
TGTGCCACCAGTTTTGGACAAGCTGGCTACACCTTC
CATSFGQAGYTF
>-|TRBV10-3|TRBJ1-3|-
TGTGCCATCCAACACGACGCTGGAAACACCATATATTTT
CAIQHDAGNTIYF
>TRBD2|TRBV7-2|TRBJ2-3|-
TGTGCCAGCAGCCCTACTAGCGGGTACACAGATACGCAGTATTTT
CASSPTSGYTDTQYF
>-|TRBV6-6|TRBJ2-1|-
TGTGCCAGCAGTTACCCGGACTTGGGGGTAGATGAGCAGTTCTTC
CASSYPDLGVDEQFF
>-|TRBV30|TRBJ1-5|-
TGTGCCAGCACAGAGTCTGAGAATCAGCCCCAGCATTTT
CASTESENQPQHF
>TRBD2|TRBV7-9|TRBJ2-7|-
TGTGCCAGCAGCTTAGACCGGCGGGGGATGGGGGAGCAGTACTTC
CASSLDRRGMGEQYF
>TRBD1|TRBV6-6|TRBJ1-1|-
TGTGCCAGCAGCCCGGACAGGGGTCCGCTATACGCTGAAGCTTTCTTT
CASSPDRGPLYAEAFF
>-|TRBV19|TRBJ2-3|-
TGTGCCAGTATGCAGGGAAACGCAGATACGCAGTATTTT
CASMQGNADTQYF
>-|TRBV27|TRBJ2-5|-
TGTGCCAGCTCAAACCCCGGGACAAAAGGTCGAGAGACCCAGTACTTC
CASSNPGTKGRETQYF
>TRBD1|TRBV7-2|TRBJ1-2|-
TGTGCCAGCAGCTTGACAGGGGCAGATGGCTACACCTTC
CASSLTGADGYTF
>TRBD1|TRBV10-3|TRBJ2-7|few
TGTGCCGTCCGAATAGACAGGGAAGTCTACGAGCAGTACTTC
CAVRIDREVYEQYF
>-|TRBV11-1|TRBJ1-1|-
TGTGCCAGCAGCTTGGGACACCCGAACACTGAAGCTTTCTTT
CASSLGHPNTEAFF